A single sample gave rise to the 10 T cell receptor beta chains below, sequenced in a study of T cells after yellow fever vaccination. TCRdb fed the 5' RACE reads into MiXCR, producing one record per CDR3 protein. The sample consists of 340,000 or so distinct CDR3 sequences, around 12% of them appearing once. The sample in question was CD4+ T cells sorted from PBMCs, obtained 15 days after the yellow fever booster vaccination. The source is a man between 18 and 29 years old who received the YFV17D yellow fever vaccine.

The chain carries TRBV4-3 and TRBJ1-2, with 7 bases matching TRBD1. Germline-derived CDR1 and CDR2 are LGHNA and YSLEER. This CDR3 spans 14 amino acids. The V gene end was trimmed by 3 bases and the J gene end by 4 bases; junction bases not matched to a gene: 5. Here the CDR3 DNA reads TGCGCCAGCAGCCACCGGGACAGCGTCTATGGCTACACCTTC. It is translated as CASSHRDSVYGYTF.

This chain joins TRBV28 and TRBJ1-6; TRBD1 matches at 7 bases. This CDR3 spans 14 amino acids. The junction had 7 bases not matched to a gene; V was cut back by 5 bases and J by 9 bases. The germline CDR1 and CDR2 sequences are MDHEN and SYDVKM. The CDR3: CASSRRGQGSPLHF. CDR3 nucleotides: TGTGCCAGCAGTCGAAGGGGGCAGGGTTCACCCCTCCACTTT. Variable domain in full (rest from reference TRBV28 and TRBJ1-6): DVKVTQSSRYLVKRTGEKVFLECVQDMDHENMFWYRQDPGLGLRLIYFSYDVKMKEKGDIPEGYSVSREKKERFSLILESASTNQTSMYLCASSRRGQGSPLHFGNGTRLTVT.

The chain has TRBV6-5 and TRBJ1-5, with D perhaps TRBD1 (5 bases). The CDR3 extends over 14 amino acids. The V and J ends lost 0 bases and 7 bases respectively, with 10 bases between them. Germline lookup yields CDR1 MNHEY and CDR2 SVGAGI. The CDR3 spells CASSYSSRVQPQHF. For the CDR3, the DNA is TGTGCCAGCAGTTACTCTAGCAGGGTCCAGCCCCAGCATTTT.

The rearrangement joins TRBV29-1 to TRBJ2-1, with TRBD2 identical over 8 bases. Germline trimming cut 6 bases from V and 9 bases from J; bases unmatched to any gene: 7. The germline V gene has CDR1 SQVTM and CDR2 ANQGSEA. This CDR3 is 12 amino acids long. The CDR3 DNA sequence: TGCAGCGTCGGGGGGGCCACAACTGAGCAGTTCTTC. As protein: CSVGGATTEQFF.

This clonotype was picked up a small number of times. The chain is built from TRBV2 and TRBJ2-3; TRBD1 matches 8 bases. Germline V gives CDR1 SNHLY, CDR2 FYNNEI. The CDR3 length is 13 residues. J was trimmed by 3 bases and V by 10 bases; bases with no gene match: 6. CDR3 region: CANSRGRTDTQYF. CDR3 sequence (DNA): TGTGCCAACTCCAGGGGGCGGACAGATACGCAGTATTTT.

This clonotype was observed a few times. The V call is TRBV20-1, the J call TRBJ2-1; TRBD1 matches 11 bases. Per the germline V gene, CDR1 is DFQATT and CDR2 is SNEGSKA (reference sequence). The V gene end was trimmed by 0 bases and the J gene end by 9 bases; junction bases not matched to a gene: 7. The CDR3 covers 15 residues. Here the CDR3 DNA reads TGCAGTGCTAGAGAATGGGACAGGGGGTCGGGTGAGCAGTTCTTC. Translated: CSAREWDRGSGEQFF.

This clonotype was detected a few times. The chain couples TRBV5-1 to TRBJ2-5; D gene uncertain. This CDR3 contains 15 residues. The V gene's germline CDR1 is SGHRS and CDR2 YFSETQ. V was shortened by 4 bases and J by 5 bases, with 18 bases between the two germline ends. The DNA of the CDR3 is TGCGCCAGCAGCCCGGGCCCAGGAGCTGAGGAGACCCAGTACTTC. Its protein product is CASSPGPGAEETQYF.

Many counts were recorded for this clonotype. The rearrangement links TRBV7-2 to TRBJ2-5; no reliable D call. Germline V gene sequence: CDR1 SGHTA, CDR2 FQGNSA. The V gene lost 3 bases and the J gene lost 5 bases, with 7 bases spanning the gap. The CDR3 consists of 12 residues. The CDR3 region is CASSLSLETQYF. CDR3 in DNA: TGTGCCAGCAGCTTGTCCCTTGAGACCCAGTACTTC.

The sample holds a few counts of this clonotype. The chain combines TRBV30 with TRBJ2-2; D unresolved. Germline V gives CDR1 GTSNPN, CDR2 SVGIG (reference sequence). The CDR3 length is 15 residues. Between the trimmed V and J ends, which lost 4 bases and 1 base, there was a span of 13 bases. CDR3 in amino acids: CAWILLGQNTGELFF. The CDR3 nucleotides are TGTGCCTGGATTCTACTCGGTCAGAACACCGGGGAGCTGTTTTTT.

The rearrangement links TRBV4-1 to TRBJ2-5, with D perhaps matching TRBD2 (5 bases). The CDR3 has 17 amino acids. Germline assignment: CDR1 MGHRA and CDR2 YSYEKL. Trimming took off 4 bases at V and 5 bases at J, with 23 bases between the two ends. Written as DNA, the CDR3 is TGCGCCAGCAGCCTCCTTCCCCCCCAGTTTAGAGGGGAGACCCAGTACTTC. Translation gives CASSLLPPQFRGETQYF.